This TCR beta chain was documented in a study of chemoradiotherapy in HPV16-positive cancers. Measured with immunoSEQ multiplex PCR; TCRdb has only the in-frame clones, and not every one. The sample comprises roughly 15,000 clones, just under 80% of which are singletons, and 9.5% to 12% rests with the top ten. A word on this clone: Its matching antigen is unknown.

CDR1 LGHNA and CDR2 YSLEER come from the germline V gene. Losses at the gene ends were 0 bases for V and 8 bases for J; bases not matched to a gene: 6. CDR3 length equals 16 residues. Study-wide results and caveats: Candidate HPV-specific clones and E7-related TCR motifs grew in tumor during treatment.

This receptor was taken from a human donor with HPV-associated anogenital cancer. The sample was gathered from a patient who underwent chemoradiotherapy. The V and J genes are TRBV4-3 and TRBJ1-6, with TRBD1 matching over 8 bases. CDR3 residues: CASSQDYTGGDSPLHF. CDR3 bases: TGCGCCAGCAGCCAAGATTACACAGGGGGGGATTCACCCCTCCACTTT.